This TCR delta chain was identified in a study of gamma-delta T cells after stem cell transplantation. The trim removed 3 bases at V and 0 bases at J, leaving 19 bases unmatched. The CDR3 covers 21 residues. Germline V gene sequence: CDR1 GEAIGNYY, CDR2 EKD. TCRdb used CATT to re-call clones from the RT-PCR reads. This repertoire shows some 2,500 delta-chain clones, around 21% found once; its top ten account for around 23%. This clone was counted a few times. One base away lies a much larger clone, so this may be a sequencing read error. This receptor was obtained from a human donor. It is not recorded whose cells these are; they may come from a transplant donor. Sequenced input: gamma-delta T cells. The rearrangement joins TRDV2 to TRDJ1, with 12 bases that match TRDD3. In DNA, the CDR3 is TGTGCCTGTGACCCCGTTGTACTGGGGGATACACGCTACTTCCACACCGATAAACTCATCTTT. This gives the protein CACDPVVLGDTRYFHTDKLIF.